The entry below describes one T cell receptor (beta chain). Its antigen remains unidentified. One base away there is no much larger clone; base qualities are not given. These data originate in a study of blood T cell repertoires in COVID-19 (TCRdb year 2020). Regarding the complete study: Collaborator samples came from the United States, Italy and Spain and covered acute and convalescent phases of COVID-19. A freely available public database, intended as a resource for researchers studying the immune response to SARS-CoV-2, is where the repertoires were released. Samples came from the ongoing ImmuneRACE study (first 160 participants) plus 1,254 subjects from 6 global collaborators. The sample metadata nearly always contained a de-identified subject ID, COVID-19 status, age in years and sex. The prospective study material was composed of cDNA or gDNA derived from T cells, B-cell-depleted T cells, or PBMCs. Deeply sampled blood TCRbeta repertoires from subjects exposed to, actively infected with, or recovered from COVID-19 were included in the dataset. Where available, HLA class I and class II types were obtained from metadata supplied by the sample provider rather than from assay-based typing. General study outcomes and caveats: The quantity of clinical and demographic metadata differed by source and by participant and was supplied without curation.

Whole blood was collected in K2EDTA tubes by collaborating institutions according to the institutions' own protocols. For TCRbeta analysis, collaborators shipped samples as frozen whole blood, isolated PBMCs, or DNA extracted from either of those sample types. TCRbeta CDR3 regions were amplified from genomic DNA by means of the immunoSEQ Assay, a bias-controlled multiplex PCR. The paper's data handling went like this. The number of nucleated cells in each sample was estimated from the amplification of reference gene primers within the assay. To quantify the absolute abundance of each unique TCRbeta CDR3 rearrangement, sequence reads were collapsed and filtered. Productive Simpson clonality was computed per sample as the square root of Simpson's diversity index over productive rearrangements. Drawn from immuneACCESS, this table holds only the in-frame rearrangements with V and J called that TCRdb kept. Clones are partly lost; checked studies trace under half to an unresolved V gene and leave the rest unexplained. The V and J calls and the clone size are those of that table, but D and trimming were determined from the DNA. This sample is represented by 150,000 or so clones; about 80% of them were singletons. The ten largest clonotypes hold 0.5% to 0.65% of the sample.

Sequenced material: peripheral blood. The receptor comes from a man in his 60s with acute or convalescent COVID-19.

The nucleotide sequence reads TGTGCCAGCAGCTTAGGTTCGAGTGGTGAGCAGTTCTTC. Protein translation: CASSLGSSGEQFF. The chain employs TRBV7-2 and TRBJ2-1, with the D gene not confidently named. From the germline V gene, CDR1 is SGHTA and CDR2 is FQGNSA. The trim is 1 base for V and 9 bases for J, with a gap of 10 bases between the germline ends. The CDR3 has 13 amino acids, counting the end cysteine and phenylalanine. The only DNA kept is the CDR3, 39 bases in frame from the first base.